The sequence of this T cell receptor (beta chain) was determined in a study of T cells in Graves' hyperthyroidism and ophthalmopathy (dated by TCRdb to about 2019). Turning to the overall study: Peripheral blood samples were taken at initial diagnosis, before any treatment was given. Once sampling was done, hyperthyroidism patients were given methimazole at a starting dose of 30 mg daily, whereas ophthalmopathy patients were given high-dose intravenous methylprednisolone. Prospective prediction of ophthalmopathy was tested in an independent validation cohort of 18 hyperthyroidism patients and 17 patients who later progressed to ophthalmopathy. In about 6 Graves' hyperthyroidism patients, the study also compared T-cell repertoires from thyroid tissue with T-cell repertoires from blood. According to the paper, TCR Vbeta CDR3 sequencing was carried out on some 140 peripheral blood samples, which came from over 40 ophthalmopathy, approximately 72 hyperthyroidism and about 17 progressor patients. TCR V-J signatures able to tell the groups apart were searched for in a discovery cohort of 95 to 100 patients, of whom 43 had Graves' ophthalmopathy and roughly 59 had stable Graves' hyperthyroidism. The roughly 100 discovery patients were randomly divided into training and test sets at a 7:3 ratio. Overall study outcomes, separate from this receptor: Most expanded thyroid clonotypes (frequency above 0.001) were also detected in blood, suggesting blood repertoires may reflect thyroid immune responses. Sample size was not statistically predetermined, and blinding of investigators to group allocation was not performed. During validation, the model predicted progression to ophthalmopathy a median of about 5.9 months ahead of onset, with just under 71% sensitivity and almost 75% specificity. A 13 V-J signature model separated ophthalmopathy from stable hyperthyroidism, with 87.88% sensitivity and roughly 82% specificity in cross-validation and 80%/75% in testing.

Cut back by 4 bases and 2 bases, the V and J ends lie 15 bases apart. Sequences LGHDT (CDR1) and YNNKEL (CDR2) are obtained from the germline V gene (reference sequence). The CDR3 sequence holds 15 residues, the cysteine and phenylalanine included. Only the CDR3 part of the read is kept: 45 bases, read in frame from the first base. The TCR beta CDR3 regions were amplified from RNA transcripts. For the first round of RT-PCR on the TCR CDR3, the HTBI primer set was used together with the Qiagen OneStep RT-PCR kit. Libraries were constructed in a second round of multiplex PCR, after which size selection and purification were carried out. The libraries were sequenced on an Illumina HiSeq2000 using paired-end 100 bp reads. In the source study's methods: Raw data were processed with SOAPnuke, discarding reads with adapters, uncalled bases, mean Phred below 15, or no exact constant-primer or identifier match. COPE v1.2.5 was used to merge high-quality paired reads, and clonotypes were defined as unique nucleotide sequences. MiTCR v1.1 was used to align clonotypes to the IMGT TRBV, TRBD and TRBJ reference segments. The analysis was restricted to V-J combinations with a frequency above 0.0001, which together covered 99% to 99.2% of the repertoires. A TCS score was defined as the ratio between F50 (clonal expansion) and ExV (chaos), using BLOSUM62-based TCRdist between CDR3 peptides within each V-J. Welch's t-statistics and random forest reduced just over 500 V-J features to about 13, which were used in a naive Bayes classifier (R e1071). Using fastp trimming at Q25 and MiXCR clonotype assembly, TCRdb reanalyzed the public sequencing data and kept in-frame beta chains. Every entry covers one CDR3 protein and lists the most common genes and DNA from its rows. Here the V and J calls rest on TCRdb's processing, not on the authors' analysis. The sample table holds some 560,000 distinct CDR3 sequences, of which approximately 15% were seen once. Approximately 15% of the sample is taken by the ten largest.

This clonotype was detected many times. No cognate antigen has been identified for it. Nothing much larger sits one base from this clone, and base qualities are not available. Stable Graves' hyperthyroidism was defined as the absence of progression to ophthalmopathy over 18 months of follow-up. Hyperthyroidism patients were newly diagnosed, had a disease duration of under 2 months, and were aged 18 to 65 years. The study excluded patients with uncontrolled infections, other autoimmune diseases, pregnancy or lactation. Diagnoses were established on the basis of clinical symptoms, serum thyroxine and TRAb, thyroid ultrasound, and orbital computed tomography. Ficoll-Paque density gradient centrifugation was used to isolate PBMCs from approximately 11 ml of fresh peripheral blood. Trizol reagent was used to extract total RNA, and RNA quality was then checked on an Agilent 2100 Bioanalyzer.

The chain couples TRBV3-1 to TRBJ2-7; no confident D gene assignment can be made. Sequencing input: blood. The TCR originated in a woman aged 40 to 50 with Graves' hyperthyroidism. The CDR3 here reads CASSPMAGTPYEQYF. The nucleotides are TGTGCCAGCAGCCCGATGGCAGGAACTCCCTACGAGCAGTACTTC.